This T cell receptor beta chain originates from a study of T cells in tumors after PD-1 blockade. The CDR3 sequence is 13 residues long. The V gene lost 5 bases and the J gene lost 6 bases, with 10 bases spanning the gap. CDR1 and CDR2 (germline): SGHVS, FNYEAQ. Using immunoSEQ multiplex PCR, the repertoire was profiled, and TCRdb retains in-frame clones only, with some absent. The table has more than 40,000 clones, around 85% seen once. The rearrangement uses TRBV7-6 and TRBJ2-2; a possible D gene is TRBD2 (5 bases). This receptor was obtained from a human donor with basal cell carcinoma. Sample: PBMCs, taken before anti-PD-1 treatment. The CDR3 here is CASSPRGSGELFF. Written as DNA, the CDR3 is TGTGCCAGCAGCCCCCGAGGGTCCGGGGAGCTGTTTTTT.